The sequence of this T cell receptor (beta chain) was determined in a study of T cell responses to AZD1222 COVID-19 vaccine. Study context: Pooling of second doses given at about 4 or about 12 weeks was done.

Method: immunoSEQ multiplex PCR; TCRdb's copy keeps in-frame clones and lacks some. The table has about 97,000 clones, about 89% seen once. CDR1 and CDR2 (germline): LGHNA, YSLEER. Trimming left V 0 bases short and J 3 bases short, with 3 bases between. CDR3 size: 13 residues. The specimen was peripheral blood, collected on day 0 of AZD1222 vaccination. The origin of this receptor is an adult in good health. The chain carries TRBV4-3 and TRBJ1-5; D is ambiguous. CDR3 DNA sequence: TGCGCCAGCAGCCAAGAGGTCAATCAGCCCCAGCATTTT. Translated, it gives CASSQEVNQPQHF.